This TCR beta chain originates from a study of control samples from healthy donors and cancer patients. Libraries were prepared by immunoSEQ multiplex PCR; TCRdb keeps only in-frame clonotypes and omits some of them. The data show 130,000 or so clones, around 87% seen once. The junction had 8 bases not matched to a gene; V was cut back by 3 bases and J by 4 bases. CDR1 GTSNPN and CDR2 SVGIG come from the germline V gene (reference sequence). The CDR3 has 14 residues. This chain uses TRBV30 with TRBJ1-1; 7 nucleotides agree with TRBD1. The TCR sequence derives from a man in his sixties in good health. Source material: blood. The CDR3 DNA follows: TGTGCCTGGAGCCCAGGGGGAGGAATCACTGAAGCTTTCTTT. Its translation is CAWSPGGGITEAFF.